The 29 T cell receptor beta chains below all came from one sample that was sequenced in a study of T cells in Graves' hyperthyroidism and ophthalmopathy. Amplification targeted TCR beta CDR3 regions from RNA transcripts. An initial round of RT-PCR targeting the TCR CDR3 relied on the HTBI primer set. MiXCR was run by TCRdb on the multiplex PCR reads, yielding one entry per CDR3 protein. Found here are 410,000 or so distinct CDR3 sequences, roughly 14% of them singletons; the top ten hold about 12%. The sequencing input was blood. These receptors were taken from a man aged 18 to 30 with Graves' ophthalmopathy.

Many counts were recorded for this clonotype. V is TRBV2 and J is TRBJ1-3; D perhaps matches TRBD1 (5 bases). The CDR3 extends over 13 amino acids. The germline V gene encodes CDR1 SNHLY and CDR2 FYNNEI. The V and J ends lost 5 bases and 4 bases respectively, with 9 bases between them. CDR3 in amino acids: CASSMGPGNTIYF. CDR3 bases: TGTGCCAGCAGTATGGGGCCCGGAAACACCATATATTTT. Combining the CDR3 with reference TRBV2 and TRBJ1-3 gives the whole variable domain EPEVTQTPSHQVTQMGQEVILRCVPISNHLYFYWYRQILGQKVEFLVSFYNNEISEKSEIFDDQFSVERPDGSNFTLKIRSTKLEDSAMYFCASSMGPGNTIYFGEGSWLTVV.

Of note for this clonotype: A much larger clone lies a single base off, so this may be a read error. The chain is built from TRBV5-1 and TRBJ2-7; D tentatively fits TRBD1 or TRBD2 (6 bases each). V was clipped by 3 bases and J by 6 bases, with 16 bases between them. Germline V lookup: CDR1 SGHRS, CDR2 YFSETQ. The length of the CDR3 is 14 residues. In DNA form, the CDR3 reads TGCGCCAGCAGCTCGGGAGAACAGGGTCTCGAGCAGTACTTC. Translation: CASSSGEQGLEQYF.

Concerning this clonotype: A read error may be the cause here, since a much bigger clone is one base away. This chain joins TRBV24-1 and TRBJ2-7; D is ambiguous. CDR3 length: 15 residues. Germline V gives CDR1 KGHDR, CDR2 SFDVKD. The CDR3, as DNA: TGTGCCACCAGTGATGCCCGGAGTAGGTCCTACGAGCAGTGCTTC. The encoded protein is CATSDARSRSYEQCF.

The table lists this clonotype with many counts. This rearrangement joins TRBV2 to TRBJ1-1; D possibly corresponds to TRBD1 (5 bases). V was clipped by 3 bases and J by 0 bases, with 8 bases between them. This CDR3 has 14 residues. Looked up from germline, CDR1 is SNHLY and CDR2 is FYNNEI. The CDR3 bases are TGTGCCAGCAGTGACAGGGTTATGAACACTGAAGCTTTCTTT. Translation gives CASSDRVMNTEAFF.

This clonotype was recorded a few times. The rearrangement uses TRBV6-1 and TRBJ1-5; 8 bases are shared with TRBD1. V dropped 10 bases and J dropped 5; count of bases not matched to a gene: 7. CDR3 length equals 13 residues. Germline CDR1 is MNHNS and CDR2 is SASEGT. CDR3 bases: TGTGCCACCGTGGGGACAGGCTATCAGCCCCAGCATTTT. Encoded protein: CATVGTGYQPQHF.

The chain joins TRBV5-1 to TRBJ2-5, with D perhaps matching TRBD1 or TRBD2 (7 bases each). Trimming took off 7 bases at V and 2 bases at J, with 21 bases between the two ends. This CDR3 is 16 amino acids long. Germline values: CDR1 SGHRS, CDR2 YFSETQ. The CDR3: CASAGGGATPQETQYF. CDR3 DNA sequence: TGCGCCAGCGCAGGGGGGGGGGCAACTCCTCAAGAGACCCAGTACTTC. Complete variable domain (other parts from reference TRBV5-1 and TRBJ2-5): KAGVTQTPRYLIKTRGQQVTLSCSPISGHRSVSWYQQTPGQGLQFLFEYFSETQRNKGNFPGRFSGRQFSNSRSEMNVSTLELGDSALYLCASAGGGATPQETQYFGPGTRLLVL.

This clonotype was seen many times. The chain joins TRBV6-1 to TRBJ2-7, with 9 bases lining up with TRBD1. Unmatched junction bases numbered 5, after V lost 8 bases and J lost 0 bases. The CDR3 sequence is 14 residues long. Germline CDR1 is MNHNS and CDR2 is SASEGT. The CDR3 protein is CASGDRASSYEQYF. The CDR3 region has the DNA TGTGCCAGCGGGGACAGGGCAAGCTCCTACGAGCAGTACTTC.

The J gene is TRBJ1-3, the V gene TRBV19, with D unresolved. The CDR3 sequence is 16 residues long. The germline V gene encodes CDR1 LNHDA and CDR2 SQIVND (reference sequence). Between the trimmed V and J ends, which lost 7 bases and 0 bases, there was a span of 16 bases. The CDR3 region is CASNPKRATSGNTIYF. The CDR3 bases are TGTGCCAGTAACCCGAAAAGAGCGACCTCTGGAAACACCATATATTTT.

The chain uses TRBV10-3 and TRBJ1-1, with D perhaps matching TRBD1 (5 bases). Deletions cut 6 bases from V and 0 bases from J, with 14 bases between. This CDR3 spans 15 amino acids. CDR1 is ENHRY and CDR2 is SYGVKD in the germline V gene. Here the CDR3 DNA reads TGTGCCATCAGGACAACAGGACGGATGAACACTGAAGCTTTCTTT. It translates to CAIRTTGRMNTEAFF.

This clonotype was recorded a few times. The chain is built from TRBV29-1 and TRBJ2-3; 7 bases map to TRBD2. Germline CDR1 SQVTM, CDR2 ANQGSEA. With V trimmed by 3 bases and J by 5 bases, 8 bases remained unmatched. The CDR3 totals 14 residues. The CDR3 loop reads CSVDGTITQDTQYF. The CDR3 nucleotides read TGCAGCGTTGACGGGACTATTACCCAAGATACGCAGTATTTT.

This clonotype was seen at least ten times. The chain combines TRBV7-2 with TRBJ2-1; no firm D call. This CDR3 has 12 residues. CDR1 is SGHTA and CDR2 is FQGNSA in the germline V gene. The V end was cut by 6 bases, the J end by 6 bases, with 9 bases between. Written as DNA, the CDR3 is TGTGCCAGCAGTTCCGACACCAATGAGCAGTTCTTC. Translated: CASSSDTNEQFF.

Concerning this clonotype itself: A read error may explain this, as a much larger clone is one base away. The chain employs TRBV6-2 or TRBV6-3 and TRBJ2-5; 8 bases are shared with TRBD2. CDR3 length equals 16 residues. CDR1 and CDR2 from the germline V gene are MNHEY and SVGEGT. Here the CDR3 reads CASSYSPGGVEEAQYF. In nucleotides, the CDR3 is TGTGCCAGCAGTTACTCGCCGGGAGGGGTAGAAGAGGCCCAGTACTTC.

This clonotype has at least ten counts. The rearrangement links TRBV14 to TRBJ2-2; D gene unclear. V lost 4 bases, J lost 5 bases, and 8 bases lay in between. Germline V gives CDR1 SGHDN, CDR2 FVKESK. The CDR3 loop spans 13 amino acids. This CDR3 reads CASSPWATGELFF. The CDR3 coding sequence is TGTGCCAGCAGCCCATGGGCTACCGGGGAGCTGTTTTTT.

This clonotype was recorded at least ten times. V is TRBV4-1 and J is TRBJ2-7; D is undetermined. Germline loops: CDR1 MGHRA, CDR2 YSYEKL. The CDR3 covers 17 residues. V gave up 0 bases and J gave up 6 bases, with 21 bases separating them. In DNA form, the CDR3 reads TGCGCCAGCAGCCAAGAAAGTCAAACACCATTACGGAGCGAGCAGTACTTC. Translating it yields CASSQESQTPLRSEQYF.

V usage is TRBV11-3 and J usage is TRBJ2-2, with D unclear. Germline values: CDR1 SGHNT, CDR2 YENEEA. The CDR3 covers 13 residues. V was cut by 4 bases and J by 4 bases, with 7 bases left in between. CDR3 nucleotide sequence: TGTGCCAGCAGCTCCTCCCCCACCGGGGAGCTGTTTTTT. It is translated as CASSSSPTGELFF.

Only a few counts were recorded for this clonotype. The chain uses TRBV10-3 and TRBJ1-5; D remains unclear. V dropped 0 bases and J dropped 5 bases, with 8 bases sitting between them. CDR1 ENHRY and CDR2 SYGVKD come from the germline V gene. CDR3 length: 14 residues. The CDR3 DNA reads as TGTGCCATCAGTGAGTCACCGGGTGATCAGCCCCAGCATTTT. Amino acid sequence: CAISESPGDQPQHF.

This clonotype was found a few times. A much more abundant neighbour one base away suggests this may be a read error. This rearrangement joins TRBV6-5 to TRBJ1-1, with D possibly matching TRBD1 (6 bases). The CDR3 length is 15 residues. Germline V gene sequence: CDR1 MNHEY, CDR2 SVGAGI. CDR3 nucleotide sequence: TGTGCCAGCAGTTACGGGGGACATCCAAACACTGGAGCTTTCTTT. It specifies CASSYGGHPNTGAFF.

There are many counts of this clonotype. The CDR3 DNA reads as TGTGCCAGCAGCTTAGACAGGGACACCTTTATGAACACTGAAGCTTTCTTT. Protein product: CASSLDRDTFMNTEAFF. This chain links TRBV11-2 with TRBJ1-1, with a weak D call TRBD1 (6 bases). V gave up 0 bases and J gave up 0 bases, with 14 bases separating them. Germline-derived CDR1 and CDR2 are SGHAT and FQNNGV. CDR3 length: 17 residues.

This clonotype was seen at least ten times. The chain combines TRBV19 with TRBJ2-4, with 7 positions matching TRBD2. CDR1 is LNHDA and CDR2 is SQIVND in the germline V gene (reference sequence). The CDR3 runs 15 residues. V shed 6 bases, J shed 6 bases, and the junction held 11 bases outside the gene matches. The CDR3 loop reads CASRMGWEGRNIQYF. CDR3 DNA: TGTGCCAGTAGGATGGGTTGGGAGGGGAGAAACATTCAGTACTTC.

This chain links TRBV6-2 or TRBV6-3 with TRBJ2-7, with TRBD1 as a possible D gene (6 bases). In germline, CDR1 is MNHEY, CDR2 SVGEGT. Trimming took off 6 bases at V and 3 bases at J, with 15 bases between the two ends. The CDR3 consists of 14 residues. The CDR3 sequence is CASSSGGQFYEQYF. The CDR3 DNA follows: TGTGCCAGCAGCAGTGGCGGACAGTTCTACGAGCAGTACTTC.

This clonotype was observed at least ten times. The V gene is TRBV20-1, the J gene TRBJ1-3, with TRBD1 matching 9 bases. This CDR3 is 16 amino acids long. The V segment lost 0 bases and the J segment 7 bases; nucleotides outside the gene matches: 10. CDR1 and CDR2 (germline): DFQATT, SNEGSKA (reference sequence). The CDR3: CSAREPGRDRANTIYF. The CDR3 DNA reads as TGCAGTGCTAGAGAGCCCGGCCGGGACAGGGCTAACACCATATATTTT.

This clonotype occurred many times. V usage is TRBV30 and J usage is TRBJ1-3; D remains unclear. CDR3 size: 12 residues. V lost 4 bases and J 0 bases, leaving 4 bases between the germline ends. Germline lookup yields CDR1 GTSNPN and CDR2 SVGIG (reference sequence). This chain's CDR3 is CAWTPSGNTIYF. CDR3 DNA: TGTGCCTGGACCCCCTCTGGAAACACCATATATTTT.

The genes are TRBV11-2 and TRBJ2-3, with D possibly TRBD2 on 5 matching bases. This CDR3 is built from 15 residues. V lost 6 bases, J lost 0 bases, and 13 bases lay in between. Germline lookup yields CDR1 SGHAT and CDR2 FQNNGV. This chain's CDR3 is CASRATSPSTDTQYF. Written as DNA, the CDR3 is TGTGCCAGCAGGGCAACTAGTCCTAGCACAGATACGCAGTATTTT.

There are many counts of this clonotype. The CDR3 nucleotides are TGCAGTGCTACCGGGGAACCCTATGGCTACACCTTC. Amino acids: CSATGEPYGYTF. The chain couples TRBV20-1 to TRBJ1-2; D unclear. Germline V gives CDR1 DFQATT, CDR2 SNEGSKA (reference sequence). This CDR3 is 12 amino acids long. Trimming stripped 4 bases from V and 4 bases from J, with 10 bases between.

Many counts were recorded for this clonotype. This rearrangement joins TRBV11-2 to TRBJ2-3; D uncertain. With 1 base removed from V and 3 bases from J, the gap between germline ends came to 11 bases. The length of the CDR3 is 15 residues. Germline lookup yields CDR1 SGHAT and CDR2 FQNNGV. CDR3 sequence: CASSLAASLTDTQYF. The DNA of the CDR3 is TGTGCCAGCAGCTTAGCCGCTAGTTTGACAGATACGCAGTATTTT.

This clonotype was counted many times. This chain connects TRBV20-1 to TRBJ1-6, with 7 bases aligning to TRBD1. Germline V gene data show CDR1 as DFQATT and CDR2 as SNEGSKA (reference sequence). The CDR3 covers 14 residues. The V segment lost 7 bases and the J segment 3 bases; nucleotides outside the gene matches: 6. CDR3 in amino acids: CSGQGPLYNSPLHF. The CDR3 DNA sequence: TGCAGTGGACAGGGCCCCCTCTATAATTCACCCCTCCACTTT.

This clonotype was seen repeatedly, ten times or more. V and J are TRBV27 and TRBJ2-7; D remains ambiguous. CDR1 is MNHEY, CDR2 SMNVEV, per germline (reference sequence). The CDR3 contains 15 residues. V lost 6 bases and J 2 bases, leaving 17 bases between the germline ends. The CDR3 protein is CASSSLGYPPYEQYF. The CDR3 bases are TGTGCCAGCAGCTCCTTGGGATATCCCCCCTACGAGCAGTACTTC.

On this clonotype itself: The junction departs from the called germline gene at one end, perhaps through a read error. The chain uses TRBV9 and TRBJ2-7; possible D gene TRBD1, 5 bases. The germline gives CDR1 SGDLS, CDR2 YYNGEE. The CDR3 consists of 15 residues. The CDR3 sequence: CAGSLRSDSDNEQYF. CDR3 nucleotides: TGTGCCGGCAGCCTACGGAGTGACAGCGACAACGAGCAGTACTTC.

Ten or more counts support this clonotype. The CDR3 region is CASGLGDSYVYNEQFF. The CDR3 DNA reads TGTGCTAGTGGTTTGGGAGACAGCTACGTATACAATGAGCAGTTCTTC. J is TRBJ2-1 and V is TRBV12-5; D is perhaps TRBD1 (5 bases). Between the trimmed V and J ends, which lost 1 base and 4 bases, there was a span of 14 bases. CDR1 and CDR2 from the germline V gene are LGHNT and FRNRAP. The CDR3 consists of 16 residues. The whole variable domain, filled in from reference TRBV12-5 and TRBJ2-1, reads DARVTQTPRHKVTEMGQEVTMRCQPILGHNTVFWYRQTMMQGLELLAYFRNRAPLDDSGMPKDRFSAEMPDATLATLKIQPSEPRDSAVYFCASGLGDSYVYNEQFFGPGTRLTVL.